This T cell receptor (beta chain) was captured by sequencing in a study of Ad26.COV2.S vaccination and SARS-CoV-2 variants (dated by TCRdb to the early 2020s). The study in broad terms: TCRbeta repertoire sequencing was used to assess the specificity and breadth of SARS-CoV-2-reactive T cell receptors after Ad26.COV2.S vaccination. A total of around 32 samples were included in the TCR-sequenced set, comprising about 20 Ad26.COV2.S vaccine recipients, 5 placebo recipients and 8 SARS-CoV-2 convalescent individuals. General conclusions and limits of the study: According to the authors, total T cell responses may have been underestimated by the TCR breadth and depth analyses. Compared with placebo recipients, Ad26.COV2.S recipients showed higher spike-specific TCR breadth (P = 0.0014). Vaccine and placebo recipients had similar non-spike TCR breadth, a finding consistent with the vaccine containing only spike. Substantial breadth of spike-specific CD8+ and CD4+ T cell responses was reported after vaccination.

This clone was counted at least ten times. The clone's antigen remains unknown. Base-call qualities are not available, and no considerably larger clone is one nucleotide away. The label giving this sample's time point can be read as: individuals recovered from natural SARS-CoV-2 infection. The immunoSEQ Assay was used to sequence TCRbeta CDR3 regions. After extraction, genomic DNA underwent amplification by bias-controlled multiplex PCR, followed by high-throughput sequencing. In the authors' own workflow: To quantify the absolute abundance of every unique TCRbeta CDR3 region, sequences were collapsed and filtered. T cell fraction was estimated by normalizing TCRbeta template counts to usable DNA, which was measured by amplifying reference genes present in all nucleated cells. Repertoire TCRs were annotated as SARS-CoV-2-specific by exact matching of V gene, CDR3 amino acid sequence and J gene to a known reactive TCR set. The reference SARS-CoV-2 TCR set was derived from MIRA and filtered for enrichment in COVID-19-positive ImmuneCODE repertoires, a step that removed public or cross-reactive TCRs. Using the MIRA antigens, annotated TCRs were further analysed by specific ORF or by position within an ORF. Breadth was defined as annotated unique rearrangements over total unique productive rearrangements; depth was the summed frequency of those rearrangements. Two-sided Wilcoxon rank-sum tests were applied when comparing TCR breadth between groups. This is the immuneACCESS table as TCRdb keeps it, with only in-frame sequences that have V and J called. A part of the clones is gone; compared with another copy, unresolved V genes explain less than half, and the rest is unexplained. From that table come the V and J calls and clone size; the DNA was used to work out D and trimming. The sample data list approximately 150,000 clones, and 70% to 90% of these were observed just once. The biggest ten clones account for 5% of the sample.

The specimen comprised peripheral blood, sampled after recovery from COVID-19. The TCR originated in a human donor who had recovered from COVID-19.

Here the CDR3 is given as CASRPGTGSNNEQFF. In nucleotide form, the sequence is TGTGCCAGCAGACCCGGGACAGGGTCTAACAATGAGCAGTTCTTC. Recombination linked TRBV2 to TRBJ2-1, with TRBD1 identical over 9 junction bases. The CDR3 sequence holds 15 residues, the cysteine and phenylalanine included. The sequence is cut down to CDR3 DNA, 45 bases in frame from base 1. The junction shows trimming of 6 bases on V and 5 bases on J, and the gene matches do not reach 8 bases of it. The germline V gene provides CDR1 SNHLY and CDR2 FYNNEI.